This T cell receptor (beta chain) originates from a study of cytomegalovirus exposure and HLA in healthy donors. Study-level background: Drawn from HLA-typed donors, 80 million to 100 million unique TCRs were held in an early data release. Study-wide findings and caveats: Upon later analysis, TCR association rates were observed to vary by HLA locus, being highest for DRB1 and lowest for HLA-C. Accurate HLA-A and HLA-B prediction from TCR beta sequences was reported for most subjects.

Worth noting for this clone: The antigen is unknown.

The CDR3 runs 11 residues. V was clipped by 3 bases and J by 10 bases, with 12 bases between them. Germline CDR1 is GTSNPN and CDR2 is SVGIG (reference sequence). Primers: 60 Vbeta forward and 13 Jbeta reverse. Only in-frame clones appear in the TCRdb table, and some are missing; sequencing was by immunoSEQ multiplex PCR. The table has some 130,000 clones, around 77% seen once. The TCR was taken from a man younger than 40 in good health. Sequenced: PBMCs. J is TRBJ1-1 and V is TRBV30; tentative D call: TRBD1 (5 bases). The CDR3 is CAWSGGLGAFF. DNA for the CDR3: TGTGCCTGGAGCGGGGGACTCGGAGCTTTCTTT.